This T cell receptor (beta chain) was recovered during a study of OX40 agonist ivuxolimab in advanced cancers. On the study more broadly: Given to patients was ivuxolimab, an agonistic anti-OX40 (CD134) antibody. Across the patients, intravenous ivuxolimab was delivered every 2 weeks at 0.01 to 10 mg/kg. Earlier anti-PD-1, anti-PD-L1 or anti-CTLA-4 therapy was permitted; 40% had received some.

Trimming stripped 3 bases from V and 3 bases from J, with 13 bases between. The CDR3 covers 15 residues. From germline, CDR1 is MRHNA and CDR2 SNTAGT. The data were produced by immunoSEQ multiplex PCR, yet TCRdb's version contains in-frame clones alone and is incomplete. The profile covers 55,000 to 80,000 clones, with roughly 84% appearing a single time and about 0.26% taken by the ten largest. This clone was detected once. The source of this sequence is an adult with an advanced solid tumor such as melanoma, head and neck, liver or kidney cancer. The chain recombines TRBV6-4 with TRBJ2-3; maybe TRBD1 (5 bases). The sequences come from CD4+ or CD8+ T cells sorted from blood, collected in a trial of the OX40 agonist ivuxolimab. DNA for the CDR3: TGTGCCAGCAGTGAGCAGGGAATGGGGACAGATACGCAGTATTTT. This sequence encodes CASSEQGMGTDTQYF.